The T cell receptor (beta chain) under discussion was sequenced for a study of blood T cell repertoires in COVID-19 (dated by TCRdb to 2020 to 2022). Regarding the research as a whole: Samples covering the acute and convalescent phases of COVID-19 were provided by collaborators in the United States, Italy and Spain. The material from the prospective study consisted of cDNA or gDNA derived from T cells, B-cell-depleted T cells, or PBMCs. Deeply sampled blood TCRbeta repertoires from subjects exposed to, actively infected with, or recovered from COVID-19 were included in the dataset. The repertoires were released in a freely available public database meant as a resource for research on the immune response to SARS-CoV-2. The samples were drawn from the first 160 participants of the ongoing ImmuneRACE study and from about 1,200 subjects provided by 6 global collaborators. Sample metadata almost always included a de-identified subject ID, COVID-19 status, age in years and sex. Where available, HLA class I and class II types were obtained from metadata supplied by the sample provider rather than from assay-based typing. Overall study outcomes, separate from this receptor: The quantity of clinical and demographic metadata differed by source and by participant and was supplied without curation.

TCRbeta CDR3 regions were amplified from genomic DNA by means of the immunoSEQ Assay, a bias-controlled multiplex PCR. Concerning the study's data processing: Within the assay, amplification of reference gene primers was used to estimate how many nucleated cells each sample contained. To quantify the absolute abundance of each unique TCRbeta CDR3 rearrangement, sequence reads were collapsed and filtered. For each sample, productive Simpson clonality was calculated as the square root of Simpson's diversity index over productive rearrangements. TCRdb obtained this table from immuneACCESS and retained in-frame rearrangements with V and J assigned. These tables miss some clones; where compared with another copy, unresolved V genes account for less than half of the shortfall, and the remainder is unexplained. The D gene and trimming were derived from the DNA, and the V and J assignments and clone size from that table. Present in this sample are approximately 290,000 clones, about 80% of which were seen just once. The ten top clones hold around a sixth of the sample.

One collaborating source in Seattle enrolled patients while the patients were actively infected and followed the patients over time throughout the course of disease. The collaborating institutions used their own protocols to collect whole blood in K2EDTA tubes. For TCRbeta analysis, collaborator samples were shipped as frozen whole blood, as isolated PBMCs, or as DNA extracted from either sample type. Turning to this clone: Its antigen is unknown. The input lacks base qualities; no much larger clone sits a single base away.

The trim is 2 bases for V and 4 bases for J, with a gap of 13 bases between the germline ends. The CDR1 and CDR2 encoded by the germline V gene are MNHNS and SASEGT. From its cysteine to its phenylalanine, the CDR3 spans 15 amino acids. This entry keeps only the CDR3 DNA: 45 bases, framed from base 1. Input material: peripheral blood. In this chain, TRBV6-1 is recombined with TRBJ2-3; a tentative D call is TRBD1 (6 bases match). This sequence was found in an older person with COVID-19, enrolled during active disease. The CDR3 protein sequence reads: CASSEQTGGPDTQYF. The sequence in DNA is TGTGCCAGCAGTGAACAGACAGGAGGTCCAGATACGCAGTATTTT.